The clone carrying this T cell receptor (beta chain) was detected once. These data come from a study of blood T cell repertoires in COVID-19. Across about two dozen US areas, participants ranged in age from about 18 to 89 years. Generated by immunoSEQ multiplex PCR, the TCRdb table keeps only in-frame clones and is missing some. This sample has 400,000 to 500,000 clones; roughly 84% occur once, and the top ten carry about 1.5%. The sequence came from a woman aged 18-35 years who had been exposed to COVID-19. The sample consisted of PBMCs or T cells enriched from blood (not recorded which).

The CDR3 spells CASSLGGVEAFF. The CDR3 DNA reads TGTGCCAGCAGCCTCGGGGGTGTTGAAGCTTTCTTT. The chain recombines TRBV14 with TRBJ1-1; possibly TRBD1 for D (5 bases). Germline CDR1 reads SGHDN; CDR2 reads FVKESK. Trimming pared 4 bases from V and 7 bases from J, leaving 10 bases between. The CDR3 spans 12 residues.